These 17 T cell receptor beta chains were all obtained from the same sample, sequenced in a study of T cell repertoires in aging, cancer and after chemotherapy. A mixed TRB-A/B primer pool amplified rearranged TRB by multiplex touch-down PCR. MiXCR, run by TCRdb on the multiplex PCR reads, gives a single entry per CDR3 protein. The sample contains about 1,400 distinct CDR3 sequences, about a fifth of which appear only once. Peripheral blood genomic DNA, not sorted cells or RNA, was the template. Sequenced: blood. These receptors were obtained from a human donor with a solid tumor.

In this sample, this clonotype is medium-sized. This chain connects TRBV10-3 to TRBJ2-1; 8 bases are shared with TRBD2. Germline CDR1 is ENHRY and CDR2 is SYGVKD. The CDR3 sequence is 15 residues long. V lost 1 base to trimming and J lost 9 bases; unmatched junction nucleotides: 8. In nucleotides, the CDR3 is TGTGCCATCAGTGAGTTTCCAGCGGGAGATCCTGAGCAGTTCTTC. It translates to CAISEFPAGDPEQFF.

The table lists this clonotype with a count of one. This CDR3 reads CVSSFRTGMSEQYF. In DNA form, the CDR3 reads TGTGTTAGCAGTTTTAGGACAGGGATGTCCGAGCAGTACTTC. V usage is TRBV27 and J usage is TRBJ2-7; TRBD1 agrees at 8 bases. Looked up from germline, CDR1 is MNHEY and CDR2 is SMNVEV (reference sequence). The CDR3 has 14 residues.

This clonotype is large by share. The rearrangement joins TRBV20-1 to TRBJ2-1, with a possible D match to TRBD2 (5 bases). This CDR3 spans 12 amino acids. With 5 bases removed from V and 6 bases from J, the gap between germline ends came to 11 bases. The germline gives CDR1 DFQATT, CDR2 SNEGSKA (reference sequence). The CDR3 here is CSAGRGINEQFF. In DNA form, the CDR3 reads TGCAGTGCTGGTAGAGGGATCAATGAGCAGTTCTTC.

The chain employs TRBV7-9 and TRBJ1-3, with TRBD1 identical over 11 bases. Germline V lookup: CDR1 SEHNR, CDR2 FQNEAQ (reference sequence). V lost 5 bases and J lost 0; bases outside the gene matches: 6. The CDR3 length is 17 residues. The CDR3 nucleotides are TGTGCCAGCAGCCCGGGACAGGGGGTGAGCTCTGGAAACACCATATATTTT. This encodes CASSPGQGVSSGNTIYF.

This clonotype is labeled as medium-sized (0.01 to 0.1%). The J gene is TRBJ1-1, the V gene TRBV6-2 or TRBV6-3, with D unclear. Between the trimmed V and J ends, which lost 5 bases and 1 base, there was a span of 14 bases. Per germline, CDR1 MNHEY and CDR2 SVGEGT. This CDR3 has 15 residues. CDR3 protein: CASSTLTDSNTEAFF. CDR3 nucleotides: TGTGCCAGCAGTACTCTTACAGACTCGAACACTGAAGCTTTCTTT.

The chain is built from TRBV6-2 or TRBV6-3 and TRBJ2-7; 11 positions agree with TRBD2. CDR3 length: 15 amino acids. CDR1 is MNHEY and CDR2 is SVGEGT in the germline V gene. With V trimmed by 2 bases and J by 5 bases, 5 bases remained unmatched. In nucleotides, the CDR3 is TGTGCCAGCAGTTACGATCTAGCGGGAGGTAACGAGCAGTACGTC. Translation gives CASSYDLAGGNEQYV.

In its sample, this clonotype is medium-sized. J is TRBJ1-4 and V is TRBV6-5; 7 bases line up with TRBD1. CDR3 length equals 15 residues. Germline V gene data show CDR1 as MNHEY and CDR2 as SVGAGI. Unmatched junction bases numbered 4, after V lost 6 bases and J lost 0 bases. DNA of the CDR3: TGTGCCAGCAGGTCCAGGGGGGCAACTAATGAAAAACTGTTTTTT. It specifies CASRSRGATNEKLFF.

In its sample, this clonotype is medium-sized. This chain joins TRBV5-1 and TRBJ2-5; TRBD2 matches 11 bases. After removal of 0 bases from V and 5 bases from J, the junction contained 9 bases not matched to a gene. The CDR3 has 17 amino acids. CDR1 SGHRS and CDR2 YFSETQ come from the germline V gene. The CDR3: CASSLGGTSGGVETQYF. The CDR3 DNA follows: TGCGCCAGCAGCTTGGGGGGGACTAGCGGAGGTGTGGAGACCCAGTACTTC.

The genes are TRBV7-9 and TRBJ1-6; unclear D gene. Germline V CDR1 and CDR2: SEHNR, FQNEAQ (reference sequence). The germline V and J ends were trimmed by 4 bases and 2 bases, with 9 bases remaining between them. The CDR3 is made up of 15 amino acids. CDR3 nucleotide sequence: TGTGCCAGCAGCTCCACAGCCACCTATAATTCACCCCTCCACTTT. Its protein product is CASSSTATYNSPLHF. The whole variable domain, filled in from reference TRBV7-9 and TRBJ1-6, reads DTGVSQNPRHKITKRGQNVTFRCDPISEHNRLYWYRQTLGQGPEFLTYFQNEAQLEKSRLLSDRFSAERPKGSFSTLEIQRTEQGDSAMYLCASSSTATYNSPLHFGNGTRLTVT.

By sample fraction, this clonotype is medium-sized. The V call is TRBV5-4, the J call TRBJ2-3; the D gene could be TRBD1 or TRBD2 (6 bases each). Germline lookup yields CDR1 SGHNT and CDR2 YYREEE (reference sequence). V was shortened by 4 bases and J by 3 bases, with 18 bases between the two germline ends. CDR3 length equals 16 residues. The CDR3 region is CASSPGGSLATDTQYF. CDR3 DNA sequence: TGTGCCAGCAGCCCCGGGGGCAGTTTGGCGACAGATACGCAGTATTTT.

The chain is built from TRBV20-1 and TRBJ2-2, with TRBD2 as a possible D gene (7 bases). The CDR3 loop spans 17 amino acids. Trimming took 1 base from V and 7 from J, leaving 22 bases between them. Germline loops: CDR1 DFQATT, CDR2 SNEGSKA (reference sequence). This chain's CDR3 is CSARGPPGGAPGGELFF. The CDR3 region has the DNA TGCAGTGCTAGAGGGCCGCCGGGGGGCGCCCCCGGCGGGGAGCTGTTTTTT.

By share, this clonotype counts as medium-sized. V usage is TRBV6-1 and J usage is TRBJ1-1; no definite D call. This CDR3 is 15 amino acids long. CDR1 is MNHNS and CDR2 is SASEGT in the germline V gene. V shed 1 base and J shed 5 bases, with 14 bases lying between them. The CDR3 coding sequence is TGTGCCAGCAGTGAAGTAGTTCGGGTCGGGACTGAAGCTTTCTTT. This translates into CASSEVVRVGTEAFF.

This clonotype was counted a few times. V and J are TRBV18 and TRBJ2-7, with 14 positions matching TRBD2. Germline V gives CDR1 KGHSH, CDR2 LQKENI. Germline trimming cut 4 bases from V and 2 bases from J; bases unmatched to any gene: 10. This CDR3 is built from 18 residues. As DNA, the CDR3 is TGTGCCAGCTCACTCCTGGGACTAGCGGGAGAGGGGCCCTACGAGCAGTACGTC. This gives the protein CASSLLGLAGEGPYEQYV.

Comment on this clonotype: A much larger clone sits a single nucleotide away, making a read error possible. V gene TRBV4-3 combines with J gene TRBJ2-1; the D is unclear. Germline CDR1 and CDR2: LGHNA and YSLEER. CDR3 length equals 12 residues. CDR3 sequence reads: CASSQSSNEQFF. In DNA form, the CDR3 reads TGTGCCAGCAGCCAATCTAGTAATGAGCAGTTCTTC.

This clonotype qualifies as large. This chain connects TRBV19 to TRBJ1-5; tentatively, D is TRBD1 (6 bases). The germline V and J ends were trimmed by 4 bases and 7 bases, with 26 bases remaining between them. Looked up from germline, CDR1 is LNHDA and CDR2 is SQIVND (reference sequence). The CDR3 runs to 18 residues. The CDR3 protein is CASSTKGVGTSKGQPQHF. Here the CDR3 DNA reads TGTGCCAGTAGTACTAAGGGGGTAGGAACTTCGAAGGGACAGCCCCAGCATTTT. The whole variable domain, filled in from reference TRBV19 and TRBJ1-5, reads DGGITQSPKYLFRKEGQNVTLSCEQNLNHDAMYWYRQDPGQGLRLIYYSQIVNDFQKGDIAEGYSVSREKKESFPLTVTSAQKNPTAFYLCASSTKGVGTSKGQPQHFGDGTRLSIL.

The V call is TRBV6-2 or TRBV6-3, the J call TRBJ2-3; TRBD2 agrees at 10 bases. The germline V gene has CDR1 MNHEY and CDR2 SVGEGT. J gave up 2 bases and V 2 bases, and 4 bases lay outside the gene matches. The CDR3 covers 16 residues. For the CDR3, the DNA is TGTGCCAGCAGTTACGAGCTAGCGGGAGTCACAGATACGCAGTATTTT. As protein: CASSYELAGVTDTQYF.

By sample fraction, this clonotype is medium-sized. V is TRBV24-1 and J is TRBJ2-1, with 11 bases fitting TRBD2. The J segment lost 0 bases and the V segment lost 6 bases, leaving 9 bases of the junction unmatched. Per germline, CDR1 KGHDR and CDR2 SFDVKD. The CDR3 covers 18 residues. This CDR3 reads CATSQGRLAGISYNEQFF. CDR3 DNA sequence: TGTGCCACCAGTCAGGGACGACTAGCGGGAATCTCCTACAATGAGCAGTTCTTC.